A single T cell receptor (beta chain) is shown here with its context. This clone showed up many times. Its specific antigen is unknown. Base qualities are not at hand, and no much larger clone is one base apart. This record comes from a study of shared clonotypes between healthy human individuals (dated by TCRdb to about 2020). Turning to the overall study: Three men and a couple of women, aged 18 to 49 years, made up the cohort. To estimate repertoire size and how much clonotype sharing occurs between individuals, the study deeply sequenced the blood TCR repertoires of five or six healthy adults. Different laboratories and diverse techniques were used to prepare libraries and sequence TCR repertoires, to increase sequencing depth and limit assay-specific biases. Per donor, leukapheresis produced somewhere between about 0.8 and 9 billion PBMCs. What the authors observed across the whole study: Only blood was sampled, and tissue TCR repertoires likely differ from those in blood. Pairwise subsampling led to the expectation that sequencing depth would affect the degree of clonotype sharing among donors. Because the study included only a small number of donors, the genetic and exposure-history diversity represented was limited.

Healthy HIV-negative adults with no recently reported acute infections or vaccinations were included as donors. All donors were Caucasian adults living in Nashville, Tennessee, USA. In the unsorted samples, some 94 million PBMCs were counted, and genomic DNA was extracted using the QIAamp DNA Blood Mini kit. Blood was obtained by leukapheresis, after which PBMCs were separated by Ficoll-Histopaque density gradient centrifugation and cryopreserved in liquid nitrogen vapor phase. Using the deep immunoSEQ assay, TCR CDR3 regions were amplified from genomic DNA by multiplex PCR. Extracted genomic DNA from each cell subset was spread evenly across all wells of several immunoSEQ 96-well plates, with each plate serving as a replicate. For unsorted PBMC, each replicate PCR was loaded with about 280 ng genomic DNA, equivalent to roughly 33,000 T cell genomes. Unsorted PBMC genomic DNA was sequenced across ten immunoSEQ deep assay plates. Purified libraries were quantified with a Qubit 3.0 fluorometer, sized on a Bioanalyzer 2100, and re-quantified with the KAPA Library Quantification kit. Every immunoSEQ 96-well plate was sequenced on a dedicated single-read 150-cycle Illumina NextSeq 550 flow cell. Turning to the authors' computational methods: Because the immunoSEQ output included only junctional sequences and no quality scores, the filtering could not be the same as the filtering used for full-length reads. Sequences were annotated with PyIR, a Python wrapper for IgBLAST v1.9, and V/J genes and CDR3 were assigned using IMGT germline references. Reads with weak V/J assignments (E-value above 1e-6), missing CDR3, stop codons, out-of-frame junctions, or ambiguous translated residues were removed. V3J clonotypes were defined by identical inferred V gene, J gene, and CDR3 amino acid sequence. The percentage overlap between two repertoires was calculated by dividing the number of shared unique clonotypes by the size of the smaller repertoire. Repertoire richness was assessed with RTK rarefaction, the Chao1 estimator, and Recon v2.1 estimates of unobserved clonotypes. The table comes from immuneACCESS by way of TCRdb, which keeps in-frame sequences with V and J called. Part of the clones is missing from these tables; in studies checked, under half for an unresolved V gene and the rest for unknown reasons. The V and J calls and the clone size are those of that table, but D and trimming were determined from the DNA. This sample gives about 470,000 clones in total; around 79% of them show up just once. 13% of the sample belongs to the ten largest clones.

From cysteine to phenylalanine, the CDR3 is 17 amino acids long. CDR3 DNA only is kept here, 51 bases in frame from base 1. Sequences MDHEN (CDR1) and SYDVKM (CDR2) are obtained from the germline V gene. Between the V and J ends, shortened by 2 bases and 1 base respectively, the junction contains 17 bases. This sequence uses TRBV28 and TRBJ1-1, with no confident D gene call. The source is a middle-aged woman in good health. Some clones in this sample may be carry-over from other donors' samples. Source material: PBMCs. The DNA is as follows: TGTGCCAGCAGTTTACTTGCTAAACGGACCTCGAACACTGAAGCTTTCTTT. This gives the protein CASSLLAKRTSNTEAFF. The entire variable domain, with the stretches around the CDR3 drawn from the reference TRBV28 and TRBJ1-1 proteins, is DVKVTQSSRYLVKRTGEKVFLECVQDMDHENMFWYRQDPGLGLRLIYFSYDVKMKEKGDIPEGYSVSREKKERFSLILESASTNQTSMYLCASSLLAKRTSNTEAFFGQGTRLTVV.